This T cell receptor (beta chain) was sequenced during a study of T cell responses to AZD1222 COVID-19 vaccine. Overall study context: Second doses that came at about 4 or about 12 weeks were put together.

The protocol was immunoSEQ multiplex PCR, while the TCRdb copy is restricted to in-frame clones and leaves out a portion. The sample yields 90,000 to 150,000 clones, 65% to 90% seen once. The clonotype originates from an adult in good health. The starting material was peripheral blood, obtained on day 0 of AZD1222 vaccination.

The CDR3 spells CASSVTPPGTGYEKLFF. The CDR3 nucleotides read TGTGCCAGCAGTGTGACCCCCCCTGGGACAGGATACGAAAAACTGTTTTTT. V gene TRBV2 combines with J gene TRBJ1-4; TRBD1 agrees at 8 bases. The CDR3 is 17 amino acids. From germline, CDR1 is SNHLY and CDR2 FYNNEI. The trim removed 4 bases at V and 8 bases at J, leaving 15 bases unmatched.